A selection of T cell receptor beta chains follows, all from one sample in a study of blood T cell repertoires in COVID-19. The protocol was immunoSEQ multiplex PCR, while the TCRdb copy is restricted to in-frame clones and leaves out a portion. The repertoire has fewer than 65,000 clones, around four fifths of them found once; the top ten carry approximately 5%. The sample was peripheral blood. The origin of the receptors is a human donor in a cohort sampled during active COVID-19. The CDR3 runs from the conserved cysteine through the conserved F or W. The D gene is left open where the match is weak. Clone size appears in some rows only: once, few, many, or a class for an expanded clone.

- TRBJ2-4 TRBV16 TRBD2 CASSRGGTKNIQYF TGTGCCAGCAGCCGGGGGGGGACCAAAAACATTCAGTACTTC
- TRBJ1-6 TRBV27 TRBD1 CASSRPTGTGISPLHF TGTGCCAGCAGCCGTCCGACCGGGACAGGGATTTCACCCCTCCACTTT
- TRBJ2-5 TRBV7-9 - CASILERGIEETQYF -
- TRBJ2-3 TRBV5-1 - CASSFPQDTQYF TGCGCCAGCAGCTTCCCACAAGATACGCAGTATTTT
- TRBJ2-5 TRBV2 - CASSRQQETQYF TGTGCCAGCAGTCGACAGCAAGAGACCCAGTACTTC
- TRBJ2-3 TRBV7-2 TRBD2 CASSLAGSGGAWDTQYF TGTGCCAGCAGCTTAGCTGGTAGCGGGGGGGCCTGGGATACGCAGTATTTT
- TRBJ1-5 TRBV5-5 TRBD1 CASSRRTGGNQPQHF TGTGCCAGCAGCCGTAGGACAGGAGGCAATCAGCCCCAGCATTTT
- TRBJ1-2 TRBV30 TRBD1 CAWRDRDWVYGYTF TGTGCCTGGCGGGACAGGGATTGGGTCTATGGCTACACCTTC
few TRBJ1-2 TRBV5-1 - CASSSRQSNYGYTF TGCGCCAGCAGCTCCCGACAGTCTAACTATGGCTACACCTTC
- TRBJ2-3 TRBV19 TRBD2 CASSQSSGGTDTQYF TGTGCCAGTAGCCAGAGTAGCGGGGGAACAGATACGCAGTATTTT
- TRBJ1-2 TRBV4-2 - CASSQGDSNYGYTF TGTGCCAGCAGCCAAGGGGACTCTAACTATGGCTACACCTTC
- TRBJ1-5 TRBV7-8 TRBD1 CASSNRQGAYSNQPQHF TGTGCCAGCAGCAACCGACAGGGAGCTTACAGCAATCAGCCCCAGCATTTT
- TRBJ2-3 TRBV7-2 - CASSLEVVRRADTQYF TGTGCCAGCAGCTTAGAGGTCGTCCGACGGGCAGATACGCAGTATTTT
- TRBJ2-2 TRBV5-1 TRBD1 CASSLLGQGPTGELFF TGCGCCAGCAGCTTGTTGGGACAGGGGCCCACCGGGGAGCTGTTTTTT
- TRBJ1-2 TRBV6-2/TRBV6-3 TRBD1 CASSRRQGRYGYTF TGTGCCAGCAGTCGGAGACAGGGACGATATGGCTACACCTTC
- TRBJ1-5 TRBV30 TRBD1 CAWAQTGGFNQPQHF TGTGCCTGGGCTCAGACAGGGGGTTTCAATCAGCCCCAGCATTTT
- TRBJ1-1 TRBV7-8 - CASSHVMTGNTEAFF TGTGCCAGCAGCCATGTAATGACAGGAAACACTGAAGCTTTCTTT
- TRBJ2-7 TRBV7-9 TRBD1 CASSFAPGQGSHEQYF TGTGCCAGCAGCTTTGCCCCGGGACAGGGTAGCCACGAGCAGTACTTC
- TRBJ1-1 TRBV5-4 TRBD1 CASSPPGQGGNDTEAFF TGTGCCAGCAGCCCTCCGGGACAGGGGGGTAACGACACTGAAGCTTTCTTT
- TRBJ2-7 TRBV3-1/TRBV3-2 - CASSHQSYEQYF TGTGCCAGCAGCCATCAATCCTACGAGCAGTACTTC
- TRBJ2-3 TRBV19 TRBD2 CATLAGGDTQYF TGTGCCACATTAGCGGGGGGAGATACGCAGTATTTT
- TRBJ1-6 TRBV19 - CASSGGANNSPLHF TGTGCCAGTAGTGGTGGGGCCAATAATTCACCCCTCCACTTT
- TRBJ2-7 TRBV18 TRBD1 CASSPRVQGSYEQYF TGTGCCAGCTCACCAAGGGTACAGGGGTCCTACGAGCAGTACTTC
- TRBJ2-7 TRBV6-6 - CASRLTGLEPYEQYF TGTGCCAGCAGACTTACAGGGTTAGAGCCCTACGAGCAGTACTTC
- TRBJ2-3 TRBV7-9 TRBD2 CASSLIAGETDTQYF TGTGCCAGCAGCTTAATAGCGGGAGAAACAGATACGCAGTATTTT
- TRBJ2-7 TRBV6-2/TRBV6-3 - CASSLLTYEQYF TGTGCCAGCAGTTTACTCACCTACGAGCAGTACTTC
- TRBJ2-2 TRBV4-3 - CASSQGQSTYTGELFF TGCGCCAGCAGCCAAGGTCAATCTACCTACACCGGGGAGCTGTTTTTT
- TRBJ2-7 TRBV2 TRBD2 CASSSEWGGDYEQYF TGTGCCAGCAGTAGCGAATGGGGAGGGGACTACGAGCAGTACTTC
few TRBJ1-3 TRBV5-1 - CASGEQGSGSGNTIYF TGCGCCAGCGGGGAACAGGGATCGGGCTCTGGAAACACCATATATTTT
- TRBJ2-3 TRBV6-2/TRBV6-3 - CASSWRGGTDTQYF TGTGCCAGCAGTTGGCGCGGGGGCACAGATACGCAGTATTTT
- TRBJ2-3 TRBV19 - CASSLRGSTDTQYF TGTGCCAGTAGTCTGCGCGGGAGCACAGATACGCAGTATTTT
once TRBJ1-1 TRBV7-9 - CASSLGASATEAFF TGTGCCAGCAGCTTAGGGGCTTCGGCCACTGAAGCTTTCTTT
- TRBJ1-1 TRBV10-3 TRBD1 CASGTGGFNTEAFF TGTGCCAGCGGGACAGGGGGCTTTAACACTGAAGCTTTCTTT
- TRBJ2-7 TRBV19 - CASSRGTGFYEQYF TGTGCCAGTAGTCGGGGCACAGGGTTCTACGAGCAGTACTTC
- TRBJ2-6 TRBV30 - CAWRSSGAGANVLTF TGTGCCTGGAGATCCTCCGGGGCTGGGGCCAACGTCCTGACTTTC
- TRBJ1-3 TRBV6-1 TRBD1 CASSDAGTGDGNTIYF TGTGCCAGCAGTGATGCCGGGACAGGGGACGGAAACACCATATATTTT
- TRBJ2-7 TRBV5-1 - CASSVLPYEQYF TGCGCCAGCAGCGTCCTACCTTACGAGCAGTACTTC
- TRBJ1-5 TRBV19 - CASSSGGGYAQPQHF TGTGCCAGTAGTTCCGGGGGAGGATACGCTCAGCCCCAGCATTTT
- TRBJ1-1 TRBV10-3 - CAISDSWTEAFF TGTGCCATCAGTGACAGTTGGACTGAAGCTTTCTTT
- TRBJ2-5 TRBV4-3 TRBD2 CASSLSGGVGETQYF TGCGCCAGCAGCCTTAGCGGGGGGGTGGGAGAGACCCAGTACTTC
- TRBJ1-3 TRBV12-3/TRBV12-4 - CASSTDSSNTIYF TGTGCCAGCAGCACGGACAGTTCAAACACCATATATTTT
once TRBJ1-4 TRBV5-1 - CASSLDPGKGGEKLFF TGCGCCAGCAGCTTGGACCCCGGGAAAGGAGGGGAAAAACTGTTTTTT
- TRBJ2-4 TRBV6-1 TRBD1 CASSESPGQALAKNIQYF TGTGCCAGCAGTGAAAGCCCAGGACAGGCTCTAGCCAAAAACATTCAGTACTTC
- TRBJ1-6 TRBV7-2 TRBD1 CASSPGGYNSPLHF TGTGCCAGCAGCCCAGGGGGCTATAATTCACCCCTCCACTTT
- TRBJ2-2 TRBV25-1 TRBD2 CASSAVPGTSGPRGELFF TGTGCCAGCAGTGCCGTCCCCGGGACTAGCGGCCCGAGAGGGGAGCTGTTTTTT
- TRBJ1-3 TRBV5-1 - CASSLRETRTGGNTIYF TGCGCCAGCAGCCTACGAGAGACCCGCACCGGGGGAAACACCATATATTTT
- TRBJ2-1 TRBV7-8 TRBD2 CASSLRSGGNNEQFF TGTGCCAGCAGCTTACGTAGCGGGGGAAACAATGAGCAGTTCTTC
- TRBJ1-1 TRBV27 - CASSLVSNGVNTEAFF TGTGCCAGCAGTTTAGTGAGTAACGGGGTGAACACTGAAGCTTTCTTT
- TRBJ2-7 TRBV5-4 - CASSLLGEQYF TGTGCCAGCAGCTTGCTCGGCGAGCAGTACTTC
- TRBJ2-5 TRBV29-1 TRBD1 CSVEGTASFQETQYF TGCAGCGTCGAGGGGACAGCCTCATTCCAAGAGACCCAGTACTTC
- TRBJ2-4 TRBV7-9 - CASSLSGQGNIQYF TGTGCCAGCAGCTTATCAGGTCAGGGCAACATTCAGTACTTC
- TRBJ2-1 TRBV12-3/TRBV12-4 TRBD2 CASRTSGYNEQFF TGTGCCAGCAGGACTAGCGGATACAATGAGCAGTTCTTC
- TRBJ1-1 TRBV2 - CASSDRRTLNTEAFF TGTGCCAGCAGTGACCGGAGAACGCTTAACACTGAAGCTTTCTTT
- TRBJ1-3 TRBV19 - CARVTGVKSGNTIYF TGTGCCAGGGTCACGGGAGTCAAGTCTGGAAACACCATATATTTT
few TRBJ1-2 TRBV3-1/TRBV3-2 - CASSATPGGAYGYTF TGTGCCAGCAGCGCGACCCCGGGGGGCGCCTATGGCTACACCTTC